This T cell receptor (beta chain) was sequenced during a study of T-cell memory formation after mild COVID-19. Across the whole study: TCR clustering was largely donor specific.

TCR alpha and TCR beta cDNA libraries with sample barcodes and UMIs came from 5'RACE using constant-segment primers. TCRdb itself ran the 5' RACE reads through MiXCR, one entry per CDR3 protein. This sample has tens of thousands of distinct CDR3 sequences, with roughly an eighth found just once. The V gene's germline CDR1 is MNHEY and CDR2 SVGAGI. Deletions cut 0 bases from V and 5 bases from J, with 7 bases between. The CDR3 is made up of 13 amino acids. Study-level findings and limits: Some SARS-CoV-2-responding clones were already detected in memory before infection. The study found balanced CD4/CD8 in clones contracting day 15 to 85 and a CD4+ lean in later expanders.

With respect to this clonotype: No antigen is known for it.

This sequence joins TRBV6-5 and TRBJ1-2, with D hard to call. The receptor comes from an adult woman who had mild COVID-19 (a few samples of this study predate the infection). Cell type and time point are not known. Sequencing input: PBMCs or a T cell subset sorted from them (not recorded which). The CDR3, as DNA: TGTGCCAGCAGTTACTCGTCAAGATATGGCTACACCTTC. Protein product: CASSYSSRYGYTF.